These 24 T cell receptor beta chains were all obtained from the same sample, sequenced in a study of tissue T cells after allogeneic stem cell transplantation. Assay used: immunoSEQ multiplex PCR; TCRdb lists only in-frame clones, some missing. This table has around 8,000 clones, approximately 50% appearing once. Stated time point: mouse harvest day 7 after allogeneic transplant. Each mouse received 10^7 T-cell-depleted marrow cells plus 10^6 splenic CD5+ T cells by tail vein. The material sequenced was gut tissue. Receptors were obtained from a female BALB/c mouse given C57BL/6 T cells with graft-versus-host disease after an allogeneic hematopoietic cell transplant.

The table lists this clone with a few counts. Gene names are the mouse ones. The read falls 1 residue short of the CDR3 end, and the missing part is taken from the germline J gene. V gene TRBV23 combines with J gene TRBJ1-5; TRBD1 was called by the table and not checked on the DNA. Germline CDR1 KGHTA, CDR2 FQNQQP. This CDR3 is built from 15 residues. Here the CDR3 reads CSSSQSRGGNQAPLF. The sequenced part of the CDR3 DNA is TGCTCCAGCAGTCAATCAAGAGGGGGCAACCAGGCTCCGCTT.

On this clone itself: Gene names denote mouse genes. The read gets to within 1 residue of the CDR3 end, and the germline J gene fills in the rest. This chain uses TRBV13-1 with TRBJ2-3; possibly TRBD1 for D (5 bases). Germline V gene sequence: CDR1 NSHNY, CDR2 SYGAGN. CDR3 size: 15 residues. V was shortened by 2 bases and J by 0 bases, with 10 bases between the two germline ends. The CDR3 spells CASSDQDNSAETLYF. The DNA read from the CDR3 is TGTGCCAGCAGTGACCAGGACAATAGTGCAGAAACGCTGTAT.

To note about this clone: Gene names are the mouse ones. The read comes to an end 1 residue before the CDR3 does, leaving the germline J gene to fill in the end. V is TRBV1 and J is TRBJ2-4, with D perhaps matching TRBD2 (6 bases). The germline CDR1 and CDR2 sequences are NSQYPW and LRSPGD (reference sequence). Trimming removed 4 bases from V and 1 base from J, with 6 bases in between. The CDR3 covers 13 residues. The CDR3 loop reads CTCSDWGQNTLYF. Incomplete CDR3 DNA: TGCACCTGCAGTGACTGGGGTCAAAACACCTTGTAC.

Details on this clone: Genes here carry mouse names. The CDR3 end lies 1 residue beyond the end of the read and is filled in from the germline J gene. The chain links TRBV26 to TRBJ1-1; D is unresolved. The CDR3 extends over 12 amino acids. V gave up 3 bases and J gave up 2 bases, with 4 bases separating them. CDR1 and CDR2 (germline): KGHPV, FQNQEV (reference sequence). The CDR3 sequence is CASSLHNTEVFF. The CDR3 bases that were read are TGTGCCAGCAGTCTACATAACACAGAAGTCTTC.

A word on this clone: Gene names are the mouse ones. The read terminates 1 residue ahead of where the CDR3 ends, so the germline J gene completes it. The rearrangement links TRBV26 to TRBJ2-1, with D possibly TRBD2 on 6 matching bases. V was shortened by 1 base and J by 0 bases, with 10 bases between the two germline ends. This CDR3 has 16 residues. Germline V gene sequence: CDR1 KGHPV, CDR2 FQNQEV (reference sequence). The covered CDR3 bases are TGTGCCAGCAGTCTGTTTGGGGGTTATAACTATGCTGAGCAGTTC. Protein product: CASSLFGGYNYAEQF. The full CDR3 reads CASSLFGGYNYAEQFF.

This clone was counted only a few times. Here the gene names and germline are mouse. Read coverage stops 1 residue before the CDR3 terminus; the germline J gene supplies the remainder. The chain combines TRBV3 with TRBJ1-2; D uncertain. Germline lookup yields CDR1 SNHLY and CDR2 FYNGKV (reference sequence). Trimming left V 2 bases short and J 0 bases short, with 7 bases between. CDR3 size: 14 residues. CDR3 loop: CASSLTSANSDYTF. Partial CDR3 DNA: TGTGCCAGCAGCTTAACCAGTGCAAACTCCGACTACACC.

Concerning this clone itself: Gene names are the mouse ones. Sequencing ends 1 residue short of the CDR3 end; the germline J gene provides the rest. The gene calls are TRBV26 and TRBJ1-1; the D gene is possibly TRBD1 (6 bases). Deletions cut 2 bases from V and 0 bases from J, with 7 bases between. Per germline, CDR1 KGHPV and CDR2 FQNQEV (reference sequence). The CDR3 totals 14 residues. Partial CDR3 DNA: TGTGCCAGCAGTCTGGGACAGTCAAACACAGAAGTCTTC. Translating gives CASSLGQSNTEVF. The full CDR3 protein reads CASSLGQSNTEVFF.

This clone was observed a single time. Mouse gene names apply. Coverage ceases 1 residue before the CDR3 finishes, and the germline J gene fills in the end. V and J are TRBV2 and TRBJ1-1; D might be TRBD1 (6 bases). This CDR3 is 13 amino acids long. Germline V gene sequence: CDR1 LGHNA, CDR2 YSYQKL. The germline V and J ends were trimmed by 4 bases and 1 base, with 7 bases remaining between them. The CDR3 loop reads CASSPTGNTEVFF. The DNA read from the CDR3 is TGTGCCAGCAGCCCGACAGGGAACACAGAAGTCTTC. Full variable domain (missing parts from reference TRBV2 and TRBJ1-1): DPKIIQKPKYLVAVTGSEKILICEQYLGHNAMYWYRQSAKKPLEFMFSYSYQKLMDNQTASSRFQPQSSKKNHLDLQITALKPDDSATYFCASSPTGNTEVFFGKGTRLTVV.

Worth noting for this clone: Gene names are the mouse ones. CDR3 DNA (partial): TGTGCTAGCAGTCACCCGGACTGGGTGGACTATGCTGAGCAGTTC. This sequence encodes CASSHPDWVDYAEQF. The entire CDR3 reads CASSHPDWVDYAEQFF. The chain employs TRBV21 and TRBJ2-1; 8 bases line up with TRBD2. The CDR3 end is not reached by the read, which stops 1 residue before it; the germline J gene fills it in. TRBV21 is an open reading frame whose function is uncertain. The V and J ends lost 3 bases and 2 bases, in that order; junction bases with no gene match: 6. The CDR3 consists of 16 residues.

This clone has just one count. Gene names are the mouse ones. The read falls 1 residue short of the CDR3 end, and the missing part is taken from the germline J gene. Different DNA sequences within this sample yield the same CDR3. The chain is built from TRBV26 and TRBJ2-1; D might be TRBD1 (6 bases). CDR1 and CDR2 (germline): KGHPV, FQNQEV (reference sequence). The CDR3 loop spans 14 amino acids. V lost 4 bases and J lost 1, with 8 bases in between. CDR3 bases read: TGTGCCAGCAGTCGTCAGGGGAACTATGCTGAGCAGTTC. Protein: CASSRQGNYAEQF. The complete CDR3 reads CASSRQGNYAEQFF.

This clone is categorized as large. The genes and germline here are from mouse. Read coverage stops 1 residue before the CDR3 terminus; the germline J gene supplies the remainder. The J gene is TRBJ1-3, the V gene TRBV3, with D possibly matching TRBD1 (6 bases). This CDR3 is built from 14 residues. CDR1 and CDR2 from the germline V gene are SNHLY and FYNGKV (reference sequence). With 2 bases removed from V and 2 bases from J, the gap between germline ends came to 7 bases. The CDR3 reads CASSLRGAGNTLYF. The covered CDR3 bases are TGTGCCAGCAGCTTAAGGGGGGCTGGAAATACGCTCTAT.

Of note for this clone: The gene names here belong to mouse. The CDR3 end lies 1 residue beyond the end of the read and is filled in from the germline J gene. The rearrangement uses TRBV1 and TRBJ1-3, with 8 bases that match TRBD1. Germline values: CDR1 NSQYPW, CDR2 LRSPGD (reference sequence). The J segment lost 5 bases and the V segment lost 3 bases, leaving 3 bases of the junction unmatched. The CDR3 has 14 amino acids. The covered CDR3 bases are TGCACCTGCAGTGCCGCAGGGGGCAGAAATACGCTCTAT. Residues: CTCSAAGGRNTLY. The complete CDR3 protein is CTCSAAGGRNTLYF. The variable domain in full, completed from reference TRBV1 and TRBJ1-3, reads VTLLEQNPRWRLVPRGQAVNLRCILKNSQYPWMSWYQQDLQKQLQWLFTLRSPGDKEVKSLPGADYLATRVTDTELRLQVANMSQGRTLYCTCSAAGGRNTLYFGEGSRLIVV.

Worth noting for this clone: The listed genes are named as in mouse. The CDR3 extends 1 residue past the end of the read, so its final part is completed from the germline J gene. The chain employs TRBV1 and TRBJ2-7; unclear D gene. V was clipped by 4 bases and J by 3 bases, with 13 bases between them. The germline V gene encodes CDR1 NSQYPW and CDR2 LRSPGD (reference sequence). CDR3 length: 14 amino acids. The covered CDR3 bases are TGCACCTGCAGTGGAGGGTTGGGCCTCTATGAACAGTAC. It is translated as CTCSGGLGLYEQY. From start to end, the CDR3 is CTCSGGLGLYEQYF.

Notes on this clone: Genes and germline are mouse. Read sequence stops 1 residue before the CDR3 end, and the germline J gene provides the missing end. Other DNA sequences of this sample code for an identical CDR3. V and J are TRBV26 and TRBJ1-2; D might be TRBD1 (5 bases). The V end lost 3 bases, the J end lost 2 bases, and 7 bases lay between the germline ends. CDR3 length: 13 amino acids. Germline V CDR1 and CDR2: KGHPV, FQNQEV (reference sequence). The sequenced CDR3 bases are TGTGCCAGCAGTCTCTCAGGGAACTCCGACTACACC. The encoded protein is CASSLSGNSDYT. The CDR3 reads in full as CASSLSGNSDYTF. The variable domain in full, completed from reference TRBV26 and TRBJ1-2, reads NSKVIQTPRYLVKGQGQKAKMRCIPEKGHPVVFWYQQNKNNEFKFLINFQNQEVLQQIDMTEKRFSAECPSNSPCSLEIQSSEAGDSALYLCASSLSGNSDYTFGSGTRLLVI.

This clone is deemed large. Gene names denote mouse genes. CDR3 protein: CASSAGAGNQAPLF. CDR3 DNA (partial): TGTGCCAGCAGTGCGGGGGCAGGCAACCAGGCTCCGCTT. This rearrangement joins TRBV13-1 to TRBJ1-5; tentatively, D is TRBD1 (6 bases). Read sequence stops 1 residue before the CDR3 end, and the germline J gene provides the missing end. The CDR3 has 14 amino acids. V was pared by 3 bases and J by 3 bases, with 10 bases between. Germline V gene lookup returns CDR1 NSHNY and CDR2 SYGAGN.

This clone occurred once. The genes and germline here are from mouse. The observed sequence ends 1 residue before the CDR3 terminus, with the missing tail filled in from the germline J gene. This sequence joins TRBV1 and TRBJ1-3; D might be TRBD1 (6 bases). CDR1 is NSQYPW, CDR2 LRSPGD, per germline (reference sequence). The V end lost 5 bases, the J end lost 0 bases, and 11 bases lay between the germline ends. This CDR3 contains 15 residues. The CDR3 here is CTCSQGPNSGNTLYF. Partial CDR3 DNA: TGCACCTGCAGTCAGGGGCCTAATTCTGGAAATACGCTCTAT.

A remark on this clone: Genes and germline are mouse. The CDR3 goes on 1 residue after the read ends, and that part is filled in from the germline J gene. The V call is TRBV26, the J call TRBJ2-1; 8 positions agree with TRBD2. CDR3 length: 15 amino acids. V lost 2 bases, J lost 3 bases, and 3 bases stayed unmatched. The germline CDR1 and CDR2 sequences are KGHPV and FQNQEV (reference sequence). CDR3 amino acids: CASSLTTGGYAEQFF. The CDR3 bases that were read are TGTGCCAGCAGTCTGACTACTGGGGGCTATGCTGAGCAGTTC.

This clone turned up a few times. Gene names and germline match the mouse. The CDR3 end falls 1 residue outside the read, so it is completed with the germline J gene. The chain employs TRBV26 and TRBJ1-2; possibly TRBD1 for D (5 bases). V was trimmed by 7 bases and J by 0 bases, leaving 6 bases between them. This CDR3 contains 12 residues. The V gene's germline CDR1 is KGHPV and CDR2 FQNQEV (reference sequence). The chain's CDR3 is CASTTANSDYTF. The sequenced part of the CDR3 DNA is TGTGCCAGCACGACAGCAAACTCCGACTACACC.

On this clone itself: Here the gene names and germline are mouse. With the read ending 1 residue before the CDR3 end, the germline J gene is used to fill in that end. V is TRBV5 and J is TRBJ2-7; TRBD2 matches 10 bases. The CDR3 runs to 14 residues. The ends lost 0 bases at V and 6 bases at J; junction bases unmatched: 2. Germline CDR1 and CDR2: LGHNA and YNLKQL (reference sequence). The CDR3 region is CASSQDDWGVEQYF. The DNA read from the CDR3 is TGTGCCAGCAGCCAAGATGACTGGGGGGTTGAACAGTAC.

Details on this clone: These gene names are mouse names. Read sequence stops 1 residue before the CDR3 end, and the germline J gene provides the missing end. The rearrangement uses TRBV1 and TRBJ1-5, with 7 positions matching TRBD1. The CDR3 totals 15 residues. Germline lookup yields CDR1 NSQYPW and CDR2 LRSPGD (reference sequence). The V gene end was trimmed by 0 bases and the J gene end by 4 bases; junction bases not matched to a gene: 3. The CDR3 spells CTCSADWDRNQAPLF. CDR3 DNA (partial): TGCACCTGCAGTGCAGATTGGGACAGAAACCAGGCTCCGCTT.

This clone was recorded once. The gene symbols are mouse symbols. CDR3 region: CASSRLGGPDTQYF. CDR3 DNA, as far as it was read: TGTGCCAGCAGCAGACTGGGGGGGCCGGACACCCAGTAC. V usage is TRBV3 and J usage is TRBJ2-5; 12 bases are shared with TRBD2. The read stops 1 residue short of the end of the CDR3; the missing end is completed from the germline J gene. V trimming: 5 bases; J trimming: 6 bases; junction bases outside the gene matches: 3. This CDR3 is 14 amino acids long. CDR1 is SNHLY and CDR2 is FYNGKV in the germline V gene (reference sequence).

Regarding this clone: Gene names are the mouse ones. The sequence runs out 1 residue before the end of the CDR3; the remainder is reconstructed from the germline J gene. The V and J genes are TRBV3 and TRBJ1-3; unclear D gene. The CDR3 runs to 14 residues. Germline V lookup: CDR1 SNHLY, CDR2 FYNGKV (reference sequence). Between the trimmed V and J ends, which lost 2 bases and 1 base, there was a span of 6 bases. CDR3 bases read: TGTGCCAGCAGCTTACAAGGGTCTGGAAATACGCTCTAT. It yields the protein CASSLQGSGNTLY. The entire CDR3 protein is CASSLQGSGNTLYF.

A remark on this clone: The germline and genes are mouse ones. The CDR3 end is not reached by the read, which stops 1 residue before it; the germline J gene fills it in. The chain employs TRBV26 and TRBJ2-1, with 9 bases identical to TRBD1. The V gene's germline CDR1 is KGHPV and CDR2 FQNQEV (reference sequence). The CDR3 is 15 residues long. V shed 2 bases and J 8 bases; nucleotides not matched to a gene: 7. The chain's CDR3 is CASSLVGGQGPEQFF. Partial CDR3 DNA: TGTGCCAGCAGTCTGGTAGGGGGACAGGGACCTGAGCAGTTC.

This clone is judged medium-sized. Gene names are the mouse ones. The CDR3 end falls 1 residue outside the read, so it is completed with the germline J gene. V and J are TRBV14 and TRBJ2-7; perhaps TRBD1 as D (6 bases). The CDR3 contains 11 residues. Looked up from germline, CDR1 is SGHDT and CDR2 is FRDEAV. V lost 5 bases and J lost 4, with 7 bases in between. The CDR3 DNA, read in part, is TGTGCCAGCAGCACAGGGTATGAACAGTAC. Its protein product is CASSTGYEQY. The CDR3, in full, reads CASSTGYEQYF.